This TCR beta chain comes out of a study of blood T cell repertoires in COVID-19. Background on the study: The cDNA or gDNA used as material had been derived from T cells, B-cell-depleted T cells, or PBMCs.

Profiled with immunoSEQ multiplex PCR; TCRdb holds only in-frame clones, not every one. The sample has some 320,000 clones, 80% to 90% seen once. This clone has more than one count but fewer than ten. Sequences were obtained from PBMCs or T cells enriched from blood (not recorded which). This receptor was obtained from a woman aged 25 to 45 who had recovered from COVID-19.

As DNA, the CDR3 is TGTGCCAGCAGCGGAACAGGGGGCGGGCTTGATGACAATGAGCAGTTCTTC. Its protein product is CASSGTGGGLDDNEQFF. The chain joins TRBV9 to TRBJ2-1, with 9 bases lining up with TRBD1. The CDR3 length is 17 residues. CDR1 and CDR2 from the germline V gene are SGDLS and YYNGEE. The junction had 12 bases not matched to a gene; V was cut back by 3 bases and J by 5 bases.